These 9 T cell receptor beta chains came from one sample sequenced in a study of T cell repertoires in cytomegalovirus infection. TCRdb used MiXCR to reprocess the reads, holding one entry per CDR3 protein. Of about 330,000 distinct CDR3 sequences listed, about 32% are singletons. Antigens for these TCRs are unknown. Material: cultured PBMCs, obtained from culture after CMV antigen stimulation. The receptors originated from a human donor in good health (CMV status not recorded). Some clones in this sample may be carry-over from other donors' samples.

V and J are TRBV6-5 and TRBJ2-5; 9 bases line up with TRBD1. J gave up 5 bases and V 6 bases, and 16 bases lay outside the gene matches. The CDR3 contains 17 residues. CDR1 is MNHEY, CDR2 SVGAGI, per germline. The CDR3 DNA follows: TGTGCCAGCAGACCCGGACAGGGGAGGGGGGCCAGGGAGACCCAGTACTTC. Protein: CASRPGQGRGARETQYF.

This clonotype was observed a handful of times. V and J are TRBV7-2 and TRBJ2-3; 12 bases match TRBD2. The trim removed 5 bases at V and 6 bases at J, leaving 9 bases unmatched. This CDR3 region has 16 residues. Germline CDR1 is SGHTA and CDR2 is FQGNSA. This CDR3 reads CASSPSSGGGGDTQYF. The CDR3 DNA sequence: TGTGCCAGCAGCCCTTCTAGCGGGGGGGGTGGGGATACGCAGTATTTT. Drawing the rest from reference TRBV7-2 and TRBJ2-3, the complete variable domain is GAGVSQSPSNKVTEKGKDVELRCDPISGHTALYWYRQSLGQGLEFLIYFQGNSAPDKSGLPSDRFSAERTGGSVSTLTIQRTQQEDSAVYLCASSPSSGGGGDTQYFGPGTRLTVL.

Here the CDR3 DNA reads TGTGCCAGCAGGCCTACCAGGACGGAACTAGCGGCCCATACGCAGTATTTT. Protein: CASRPTRTELAAHTQYF. This rearrangement joins TRBV6-5 to TRBJ2-3; 8 nucleotides agree with TRBD2. Looked up from germline, CDR1 is MNHEY and CDR2 is SVGAGI. V dropped 6 bases and J dropped 7; count of bases not matched to a gene: 18. The CDR3 is made up of 17 amino acids.

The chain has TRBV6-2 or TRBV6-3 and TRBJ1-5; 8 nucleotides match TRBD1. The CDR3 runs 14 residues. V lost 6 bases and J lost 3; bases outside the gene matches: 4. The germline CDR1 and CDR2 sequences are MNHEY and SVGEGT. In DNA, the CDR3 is TGTGCCAGCAGCTTACAGGGGGTCAATCAGCCCCAGCATTTT. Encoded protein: CASSLQGVNQPQHF.

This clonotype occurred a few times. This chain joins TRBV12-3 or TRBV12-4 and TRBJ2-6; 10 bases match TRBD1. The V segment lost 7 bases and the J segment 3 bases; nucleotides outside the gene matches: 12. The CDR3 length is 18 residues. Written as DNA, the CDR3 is TGTGCCAGCACGTACCGACAGGGGGCTTACGGTGGGGCCAACGTCCTGACTTTC. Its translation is CASTYRQGAYGGANVLTF.

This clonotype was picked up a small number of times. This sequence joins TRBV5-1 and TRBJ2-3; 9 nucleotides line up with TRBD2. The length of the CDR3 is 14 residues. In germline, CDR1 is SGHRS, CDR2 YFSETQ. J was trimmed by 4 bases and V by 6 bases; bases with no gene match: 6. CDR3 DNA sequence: TGCGCCAGCACCCCGGGACTAGCCGCAGATACGCAGTATTTT. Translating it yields CASTPGLAADTQYF.

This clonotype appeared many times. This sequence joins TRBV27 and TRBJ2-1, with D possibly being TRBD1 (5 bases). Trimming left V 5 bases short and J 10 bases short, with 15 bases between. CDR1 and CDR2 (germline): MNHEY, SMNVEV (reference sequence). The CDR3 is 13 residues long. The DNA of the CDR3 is TGTGCCAGCAGTCCTCAAAGGGGCGGAGAGCAGTTCTTC. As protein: CASSPQRGGEQFF.

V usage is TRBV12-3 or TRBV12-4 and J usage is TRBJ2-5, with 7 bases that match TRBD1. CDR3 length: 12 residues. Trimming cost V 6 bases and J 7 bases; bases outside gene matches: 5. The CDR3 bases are TGTGCCAGCAGAAGACAGGGTTGGACCCAGTACTTC. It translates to CASRRQGWTQYF.

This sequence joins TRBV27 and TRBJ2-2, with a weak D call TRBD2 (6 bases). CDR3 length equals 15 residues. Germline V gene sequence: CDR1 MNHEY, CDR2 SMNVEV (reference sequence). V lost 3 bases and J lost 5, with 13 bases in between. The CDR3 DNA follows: TGTGCCAGCAGTTTGAAGCGGGCGGATACCGGGGAGCTGTTTTTT. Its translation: CASSLKRADTGELFF.